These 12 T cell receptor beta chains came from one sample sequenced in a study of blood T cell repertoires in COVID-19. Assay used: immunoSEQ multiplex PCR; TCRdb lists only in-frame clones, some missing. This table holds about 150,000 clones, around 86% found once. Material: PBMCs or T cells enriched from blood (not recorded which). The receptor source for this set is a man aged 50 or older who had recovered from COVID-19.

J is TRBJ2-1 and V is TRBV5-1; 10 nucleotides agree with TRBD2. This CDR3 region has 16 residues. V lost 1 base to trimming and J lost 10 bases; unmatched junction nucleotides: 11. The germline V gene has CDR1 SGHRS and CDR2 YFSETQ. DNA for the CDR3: TGCGCCAGCAGCTTGAGATTAGCGGGGGGCCCAGGAGAGCAGTTCTTC. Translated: CASSLRLAGGPGEQFF.

The CDR3 loop is CASSLSLTNTEAFF. Written as DNA, the CDR3 is TGTGCCAGCAGCTTGAGCCTAACGAACACTGAAGCTTTCTTT. This chain links TRBV11-2 with TRBJ1-1; D ambiguous. This CDR3 has 14 residues. V was pared by 3 bases and J by 1 base, with 9 bases between. Germline values: CDR1 SGHAT, CDR2 FQNNGV.

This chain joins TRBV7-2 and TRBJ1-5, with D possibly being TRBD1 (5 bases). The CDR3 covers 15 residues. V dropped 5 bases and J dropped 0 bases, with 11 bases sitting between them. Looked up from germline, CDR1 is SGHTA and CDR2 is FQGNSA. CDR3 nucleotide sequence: TGTGCCAGCAGCAAGGACATAAATAGCAATCAGCCCCAGCATTTT. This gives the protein CASSKDINSNQPQHF.

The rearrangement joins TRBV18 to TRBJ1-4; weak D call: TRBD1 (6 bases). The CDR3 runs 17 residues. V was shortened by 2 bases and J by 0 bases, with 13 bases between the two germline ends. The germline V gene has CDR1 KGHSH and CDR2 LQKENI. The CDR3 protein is CASSPFLAGATNEKLFF. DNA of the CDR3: TGTGCCAGCTCACCATTTTTGGCAGGGGCAACTAATGAAAAACTGTTTTTT.

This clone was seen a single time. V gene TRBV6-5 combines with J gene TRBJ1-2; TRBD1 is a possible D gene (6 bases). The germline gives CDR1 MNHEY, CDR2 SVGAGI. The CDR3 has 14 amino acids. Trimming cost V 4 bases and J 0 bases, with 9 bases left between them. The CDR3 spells CASSLTGSNYGYTF. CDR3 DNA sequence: TGTGCCAGCAGTTTGACAGGCTCTAACTATGGCTACACCTTC.

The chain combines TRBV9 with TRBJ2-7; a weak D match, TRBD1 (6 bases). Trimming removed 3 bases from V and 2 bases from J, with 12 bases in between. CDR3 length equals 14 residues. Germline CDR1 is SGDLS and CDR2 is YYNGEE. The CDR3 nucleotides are TGTGCCAGCAGCGACGGACAGCGGACCTACGAGCAGTACTTC. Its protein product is CASSDGQRTYEQYF.

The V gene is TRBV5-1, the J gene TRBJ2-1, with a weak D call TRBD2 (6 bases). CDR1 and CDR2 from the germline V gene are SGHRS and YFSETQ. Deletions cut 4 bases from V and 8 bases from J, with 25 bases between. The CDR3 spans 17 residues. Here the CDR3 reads CASSLRLDDTLGDEQFF. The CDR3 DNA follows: TGCGCCAGCAGCCTCCGACTAGACGATACCCTTGGGGATGAGCAGTTCTTC.

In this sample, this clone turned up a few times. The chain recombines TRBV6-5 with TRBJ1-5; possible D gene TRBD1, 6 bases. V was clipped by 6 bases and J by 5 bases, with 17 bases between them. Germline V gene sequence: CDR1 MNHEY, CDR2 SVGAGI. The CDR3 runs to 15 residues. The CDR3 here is CASSRWRTVDQPQHF. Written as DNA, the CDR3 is TGTGCCAGCAGCCGCTGGAGGACAGTTGATCAGCCCCAGCATTTT.

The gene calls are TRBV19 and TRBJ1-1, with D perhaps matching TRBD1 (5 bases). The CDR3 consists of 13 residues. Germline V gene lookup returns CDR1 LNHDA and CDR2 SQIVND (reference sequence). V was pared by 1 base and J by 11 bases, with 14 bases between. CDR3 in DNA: TGTGCCAGTAGTATAGCGGCAGGGCCGATGGCTTTCTTT. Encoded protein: CASSIAAGPMAFF.

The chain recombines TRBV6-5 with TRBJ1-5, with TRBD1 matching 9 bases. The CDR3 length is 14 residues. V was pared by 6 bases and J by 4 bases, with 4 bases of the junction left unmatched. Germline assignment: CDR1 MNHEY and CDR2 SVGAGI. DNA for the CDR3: TGTGCCAGCAGAGGGGGGACAGGGAATCAGCCCCAGCATTTT. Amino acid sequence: CASRGGTGNQPQHF.

Written as DNA, the CDR3 is TGCGCCAGCAGCCAACGTGCAGGGCCCGCTGAAGCTTTCTTT. This encodes CASSQRAGPAEAFF. The chain employs TRBV5-1 and TRBJ1-1; D possibly corresponds to TRBD1 (5 bases). Trimming shortened V by 4 bases and J by 6 bases, and 16 bases separated the two germline ends. This CDR3 contains 14 residues. Germline CDR1 SGHRS, CDR2 YFSETQ.

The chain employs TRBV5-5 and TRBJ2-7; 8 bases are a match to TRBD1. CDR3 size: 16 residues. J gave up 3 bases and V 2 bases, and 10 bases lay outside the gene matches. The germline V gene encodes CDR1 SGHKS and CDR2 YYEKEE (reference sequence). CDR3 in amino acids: CASSFRTGFRGYEQYF. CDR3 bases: TGTGCCAGCAGCTTTAGGACAGGGTTCCGGGGCTACGAGCAGTACTTC.